This is a list of T cell receptor beta chains from one sample in a study of blood T cell repertoires in COVID-19. Assay: immunoSEQ multiplex PCR; the TCRdb copy retains only in-frame clones and omits some. This table holds approximately 97,000 clones, 80% to 90% found once. The specimen sequenced was peripheral blood. The receptors derive from a woman of 80 years or more with acute or convalescent COVID-19. CDR3s include the opening cysteine and the closing phenylalanine or tryptophan. D genes are given only for firm matches. A row's size may be missing; if present it is once, few, many or a size class.

v_gene	j_gene	abundance	d_gene	CDR3aa	CDR3nt
TRBV7-9	TRBJ1-5	-	TRBD1	CASSLTDRGINQPQHF	TGTGCCAGCAGCCTCACGGACAGGGGTATCAATCAGCCCCAGCATTTT
TRBV7-9	TRBJ1-6	-	TRBD1	CASSWTGTNSPLHF	TGTGCCAGCAGCTGGACAGGGACTAATTCACCCCTCCACTTT
TRBV5-6	TRBJ2-2	-	TRBD1	CASSWGGQGRTNTGELFF	TGTGCCAGCAGCTGGGGGGGACAGGGCCGAACGAACACCGGGGAGCTGTTTTTT
TRBV6-5	TRBJ2-7	-	-	CASSDGQLYYEQYF	TGTGCCAGCAGCGACGGACAGCTTTACTACGAGCAGTACTTC
TRBV15	TRBJ2-5	-	-	CATSTPKAGKETQYF	TGTGCCACCAGCACCCCGAAGGCAGGGAAGGAGACCCAGTACTTC
TRBV19	TRBJ1-1	-	TRBD1	CASSNRGTVTEAFF	TGTGCCAGTAGTAACAGGGGGACCGTCACTGAAGCTTTCTTT
TRBV5-5	TRBJ1-3	-	-	CASSLADRTSGNTIYF	TGTGCCAGCAGCCTCGCAGACAGGACCTCTGGAAACACCATATATTTT
TRBV6-1	TRBJ2-6	-	-	CASSRVDTGANVLTF	TGTGCCAGCAGTCGGGTGGATACTGGGGCCAACGTCCTGACTTTC
TRBV6-5	TRBJ1-1	-	-	CASSYSFAGTEAFF	TGTGCCAGCAGTTACTCATTTGCGGGTACTGAAGCTTTCTTT
TRBV9	TRBJ1-6	-	-	CASRSTTEYNSPLHF	TGTGCCAGCAGAAGTACAACAGAGTATAATTCACCCCTCCACTTT
TRBV6-5	TRBJ1-6	few	-	CASSYLQVRDSPLHF	TGTGCCAGCAGTTATCTACAGGTTCGGGATTCACCCCTCCACTTT
TRBV5-8	TRBJ2-1	once	-	CASSLEGSYNEQFF	TGTGCCAGCAGCTTGGAGGGGTCCTACAATGAGCAGTTCTTC
TRBV12-3/TRBV12-4	TRBJ1-1	-	-	CASKWDGGTEAFF	TGTGCCAGCAAATGGGACGGAGGGACTGAAGCTTTCTTT
TRBV29-1	TRBJ2-3	-	TRBD2	CSVRLAGGPTDTQYF	TGCAGCGTTCGACTAGCGGGGGGCCCCACAGATACGCAGTATTTT
TRBV19	TRBJ1-1	few	-	CASSLIQGQNTEAFF	TGTGCCAGTAGCCTAATACAGGGACAGAACACTGAAGCTTTCTTT
TRBV7-8	TRBJ1-5	few	TRBD1	CASSLGDRGGNQPQHF	TGTGCCAGCAGCTTAGGGGACAGGGGAGGCAATCAGCCCCAGCATTTT
TRBV5-1	TRBJ2-7	-	-	CASSSLQESYEQYF	TGCGCCAGCAGCTCCCTACAGGAGTCCTACGAGCAGTACTTC
TRBV10-3	TRBJ1-6	once	-	CAISETEKSPLHF	TGTGCCATCAGTGAAACAGAAAAATCACCCCTCCACTTT